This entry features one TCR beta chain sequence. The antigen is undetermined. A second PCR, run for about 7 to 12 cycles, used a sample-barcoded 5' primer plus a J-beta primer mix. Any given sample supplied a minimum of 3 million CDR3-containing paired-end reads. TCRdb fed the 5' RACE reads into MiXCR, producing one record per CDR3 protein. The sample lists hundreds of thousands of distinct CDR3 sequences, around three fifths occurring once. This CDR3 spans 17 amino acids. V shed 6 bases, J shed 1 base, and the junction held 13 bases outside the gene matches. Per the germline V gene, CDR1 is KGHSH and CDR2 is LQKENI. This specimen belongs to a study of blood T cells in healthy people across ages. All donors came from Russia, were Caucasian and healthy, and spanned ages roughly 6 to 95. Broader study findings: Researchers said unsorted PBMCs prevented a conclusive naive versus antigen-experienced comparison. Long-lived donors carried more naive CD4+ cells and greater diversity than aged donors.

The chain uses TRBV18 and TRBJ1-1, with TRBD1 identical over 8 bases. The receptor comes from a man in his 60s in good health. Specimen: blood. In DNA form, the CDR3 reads TGTGCCAGCTCTCTTCGGACAGGGTTCATAACGAACACTGAAGCTTTCTTT. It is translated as CASSLRTGFITNTEAFF.